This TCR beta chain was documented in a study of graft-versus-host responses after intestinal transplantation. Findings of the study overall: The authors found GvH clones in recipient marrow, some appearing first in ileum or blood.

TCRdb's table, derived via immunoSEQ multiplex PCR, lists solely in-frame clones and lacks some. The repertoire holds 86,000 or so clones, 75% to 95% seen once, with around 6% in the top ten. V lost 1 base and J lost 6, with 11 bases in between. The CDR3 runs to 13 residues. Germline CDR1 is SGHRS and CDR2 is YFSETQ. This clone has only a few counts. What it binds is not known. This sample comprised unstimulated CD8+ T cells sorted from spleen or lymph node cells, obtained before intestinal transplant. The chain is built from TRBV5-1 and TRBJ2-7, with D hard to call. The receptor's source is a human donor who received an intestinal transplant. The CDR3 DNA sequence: TGCGCCAGCAGCTTGCACGGTGCACCCGAGCAGTACTTC. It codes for CASSLHGAPEQYF.